This TCR beta chain came from a study of shared clonotypes between healthy human individuals (TCRdb year 2020). For the wider study: The cohort comprised two women and three men aged 18 to 49 years. Each donor's leukapheresis produced roughly between about 0.8 and 10 billion PBMCs. To estimate repertoire size and how much clonotype sharing occurs between individuals, the study deeply sequenced the blood TCR repertoires of several healthy adults. Per donor, three plates each were used for CD4 naive and CD4 memory, two for CD8 naive, and one for CD8 memory. Libraries were prepared and TCR repertoires were sequenced by different laboratories using diverse techniques, in order to increase sequencing depth and limit assay-specific biases. The investigation overall reported the following: Pairwise subsampling led to the expectation that sequencing depth would affect the degree of clonotype sharing among donors. Only blood was sampled, and tissue TCR repertoires likely differ from those in blood. The small number of donors limited the genetic and exposure-history diversity represented. Naive subsets generally had larger estimated clonotype richness than memory subsets did. Compared with non-shared clonotypes, the clonotypes found in all four sorted-subset donors had higher generation probabilities. Sharing across a few donors was observed for approximately 4.6% of naive CD4, over 3% of naive CD8, over 2% of memory CD4, and over 0.3% of memory CD8 clonotypes. Incomplete sequencing was indicated by rarefaction of sorted-subset datasets, despite the large sequencing depth.

A word on this clone: This clone's antigen is unknown. No per-base quality is available; no much larger clone lies one base away. This sample includes further DNA sequences coding for the same CDR3.

Healthy HIV-negative adults with no recently reported acute infections or vaccinations were included as donors. Every donor was a Caucasian adult residing in Nashville, Tennessee, USA. CD4+ T cells were enriched through magnetic negative selection, after which naive cells were positively selected on CD45RA and the remaining negative fraction served as the memory subset. After blood collection by leukapheresis, PBMCs were isolated using Ficoll-Histopaque density gradient centrifugation and then cryopreserved in the vapor phase of liquid nitrogen. Analytical flow cytometry was used to check the purity and quantity of each magnetically sorted T cell population. Genomic DNA was isolated from each sorted fraction and quantified by UV absorbance on a Nanodrop 2000c. TCR CDR3 regions were amplified from genomic DNA by multiplex PCR using the deep immunoSEQ assay. Genomic DNA extracted from each cell subset was distributed evenly over all wells of several immunoSEQ 96-well plates, and each plate served as one replicate. For sorted subsets, approximately 200 ng of genomic DNA, equivalent to around 30,000 T cell genomes, went into each replicate PCR. The purified libraries were quantified using a Qubit 3.0 fluorometer, sized with a Bioanalyzer 2100, and then quantified again using the KAPA Library Quantification kit. Each immunoSEQ 96-well plate was sequenced on its own single-read 150-cycle Illumina NextSeq 550 flow cell. Under the source paper's analysis protocol: Because the immunoSEQ output included only junctional sequences and no quality scores, the filtering could not be the same as the filtering used for full-length reads. Sequences were annotated with PyIR, a Python wrapper for IgBLAST v1.9, using IMGT germline references to assign V/J genes and CDR3. Reads were removed for weak V/J assignments (E-value above 1e-6), missing CDR3, stop codons, out-of-frame junctions, or ambiguous translated residues. V3J clonotypes were defined as sequences sharing the same inferred V gene, J gene, and CDR3 amino acid sequence. Percentage overlap between repertoires was computed as shared unique clonotypes divided by the size of the smaller repertoire. Three approaches were used to assess repertoire richness: RTK rarefaction, the Chao1 estimator, and Recon v2.1 estimates of unobserved clonotypes. OLGA was used to compute generation probabilities for all TCRbeta clonotypes that the gDNA method yielded from a few donors. The table comes from immuneACCESS by way of TCRdb, which keeps in-frame sequences with V and J called. Part of the clones is missing from these tables; in studies checked, under half for an unresolved V gene and the rest for unknown reasons. The V and J calls and the clone size are those of that table, but D and trimming were determined from the DNA. A total of over a million clones appear in this sample, around 97% of them only once. In total, the top ten clones hold over 1% of the sample.

V is shortened by 6 bases, J by 3 bases, and the region joining them spans 16 bases. Including the terminal cysteine and phenylalanine, the CDR3 comprises 15 residues. Only the CDR3 part of the read is kept: 45 bases, read in frame from the first base. Looking up the germline V gene (reference sequence) yields CDR1 MNHNY and CDR2 SVGAGI. The material sequenced was naive CD4+ T cells sorted from blood. What this sample's cell subset or site label stands for: CD45RA+ positively selected. The sequence was collected from a man aged 25 to 40 in good health. Here the chain combines TRBV6-6 and TRBJ2-3; the D gene is perhaps TRBD2, from 6 matching bases. The base sequence is TGTGCCAGCAGCCGGCGCTTGGCGGGAACAGATACGCAGTATTTT. Its translation is CASSRRLAGTDTQYF.